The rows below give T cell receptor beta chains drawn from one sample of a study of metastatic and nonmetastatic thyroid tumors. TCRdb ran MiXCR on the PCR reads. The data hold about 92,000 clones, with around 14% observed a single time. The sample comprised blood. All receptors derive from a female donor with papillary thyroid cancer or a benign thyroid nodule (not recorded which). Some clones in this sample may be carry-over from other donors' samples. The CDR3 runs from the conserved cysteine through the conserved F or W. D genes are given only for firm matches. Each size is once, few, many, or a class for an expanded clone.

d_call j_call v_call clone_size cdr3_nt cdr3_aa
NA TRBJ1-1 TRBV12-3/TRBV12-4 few TGTGCCAGCAGTTTAGGTTTAAACACTGAAGCTTTCTTT CASSLGLNTEAFF
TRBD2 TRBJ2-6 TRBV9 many TGTGCCAGCAGCGATAGCGGGGGGGCTACTGGGGCCAACGTCCTGACTTTC CASSDSGGATGANVLTF
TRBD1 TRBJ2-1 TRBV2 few TGTGCCATCACTAGGACAGGGGTCCAGGACAATGAGCAGTTCTTC CAITRTGVQDNEQFF
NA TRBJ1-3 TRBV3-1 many TGTGCCAGCAGCCAAGGACCTTGGGGGGCCTCTGGAAACACCATATATTTT CASSQGPWGASGNTIYF
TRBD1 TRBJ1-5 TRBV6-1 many TGTGCCAGCAGTTTCCGACAGGGGGCGAATCAGCCCCAGCATTTT CASSFRQGANQPQHF
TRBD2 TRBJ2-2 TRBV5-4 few TGTGCCAGCAGCGGACTAGCGGTGAACACCGGGGAGCTGTTTTTT CASSGLAVNTGELFF
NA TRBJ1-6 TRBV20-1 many TGCAGTGCTAGAGGTTCACCGGTTGTGTCCTATAATTCACCCCTCCACTTT CSARGSPVVSYNSPLHF
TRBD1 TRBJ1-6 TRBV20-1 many TGCAGTGCCCGACAGGGATTTAATTCACCCCTCCACTTT CSARQGFNSPLHF
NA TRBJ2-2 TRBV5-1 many TGCGCCAGCAGCCCCAGACAGGAGACCGGGGAGCTGTTTTTT CASSPRQETGELFF
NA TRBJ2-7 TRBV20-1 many TGCAGTGCTAGAGTTCCGGTTTCCTACGAGCAGTACTTC CSARVPVSYEQYF